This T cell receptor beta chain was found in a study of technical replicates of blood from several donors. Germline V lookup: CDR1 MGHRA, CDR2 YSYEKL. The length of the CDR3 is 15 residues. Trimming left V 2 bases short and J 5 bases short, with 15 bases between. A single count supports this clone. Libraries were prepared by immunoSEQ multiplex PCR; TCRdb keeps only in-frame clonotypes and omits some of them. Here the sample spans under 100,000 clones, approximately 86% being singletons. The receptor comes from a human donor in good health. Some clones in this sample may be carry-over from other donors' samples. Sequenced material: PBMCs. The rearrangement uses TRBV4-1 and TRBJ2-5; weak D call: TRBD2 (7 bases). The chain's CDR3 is CASSQTGGAWETQYF. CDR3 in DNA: TGCGCCAGCAGCCAAACGGGGGGCGCGTGGGAGACCCAGTACTTC.